Each of the 9 T cell receptor beta chains below was sequenced from the same sample in a study of T cells in Graves' hyperthyroidism and ophthalmopathy. Researchers took RNA transcripts and amplified the TCR beta CDR3 regions from them. TCR CDR3 regions were first amplified by RT-PCR with HTBI primers. Using its own MiXCR run on the multiplex PCR reads, TCRdb lists one record per CDR3 protein. The sample has fewer than 650,000 distinct CDR3 sequences, about 14% seen once. Sequencing was done on a sample of blood. All receptors come from a woman aged 18-29 years with Graves' ophthalmopathy.

A remark on this clonotype: A much larger clone lies a single base off, so this may be a read error. The V call is TRBV6-1, the J call TRBJ1-5; D is possibly TRBD1 (5 bases). Germline V CDR1 and CDR2: MNHNS, SASEGT. The CDR3 covers 16 residues. The CDR3 is CTSSELGGGYSQPQHF. The CDR3 DNA reads as TGTACCAGCAGTGAATTGGGGGGTGGGTACTCTCAGCCCCAGCATTTT.

V gene TRBV29-1 combines with J gene TRBJ2-3; 10 bases line up with TRBD2. The CDR3 runs to 14 residues. Germline CDR1 is SQVTM and CDR2 is ANQGSEA. The V and J ends lost 4 bases and 6 bases, in that order; junction bases with no gene match: 7. The DNA of the CDR3 is TGCAGCGTTGGGAGCGGGAGGGGACGGGATACGCAGTATTTT. Amino acid sequence: CSVGSGRGRDTQYF.

This clonotype came up many times. V and J are TRBV15 and TRBJ1-6; unclear D gene. CDR3 length equals 18 residues. CDR1 and CDR2 from the germline V gene are LNHNV and YYDKDF (reference sequence). V lost 0 bases, J lost 8 bases, and 20 bases lay in between. CDR3 sequence (DNA): TGTGCCACCAGCAGAGATAATTCGAGTCCCTCCCCTTATTCACCCCTCCACTTT. Translation gives CATSRDNSSPSPYSPLHF.

This clonotype appeared many times. This chain's CDR3 is CASSRPGTGGRRTGELFF. As DNA, the CDR3 is TGTGCCAGCAGCCGCCCCGGGACAGGGGGAAGAAGGACCGGGGAGCTGTTTTTT. The gene calls are TRBV7-9 and TRBJ2-2, with 11 positions matching TRBD1. The CDR3 is made up of 18 amino acids. V shed 5 bases and J 5 bases; nucleotides not matched to a gene: 13. Germline assignment: CDR1 SEHNR and CDR2 FQNEAQ (reference sequence). The whole variable domain, remainder taken from reference TRBV7-9 and TRBJ2-2, is DTGVSQNPRHKITKRGQNVTFRCDPISEHNRLYWYRQTLGQGPEFLTYFQNEAQLEKSRLLSDRFSAERPKGSFSTLEIQRTEQGDSAMYLCASSRPGTGGRRTGELFFGEGSRLTVL.

This clonotype was observed at least ten times. The rearrangement links TRBV20-1 to TRBJ1-2, with D perhaps TRBD1 (6 bases). The CDR3 sequence is 14 residues long. V lost 4 bases and J lost 5, with 17 bases in between. CDR1 and CDR2 (germline): DFQATT, SNEGSKA (reference sequence). Written as DNA, the CDR3 is TGCAGTGCTACTAAGACAGGCAATACGTATGGCTACACCTTC. Protein: CSATKTGNTYGYTF.

The V and J genes are TRBV24-1 and TRBJ2-3; D not certain. The germline CDR1 and CDR2 sequences are KGHDR and SFDVKD. The length of the CDR3 is 16 residues. The germline V and J ends were trimmed by 4 bases and 3 bases, with 16 bases remaining between them. The chain's CDR3 is CATSEGTQHPTDTQYF. The CDR3 nucleotides read TGTGCCACCAGTGAAGGTACGCAGCACCCTACAGATACGCAGTATTTT.

This clonotype was seen ten or more times. The V and J genes are TRBV6-1 and TRBJ1-1; 8 bases map to TRBD1. This CDR3 spans 15 amino acids. CDR1 is MNHNS and CDR2 is SASEGT in the germline V gene. V shed 7 bases and J 0 bases; nucleotides not matched to a gene: 7. The CDR3: CASTNTGGMNTEAFF. The CDR3 nucleotides are TGTGCCAGCACAAATACAGGGGGTATGAACACTGAAGCTTTCTTT.

This clonotype has ten or more counts. This sequence joins TRBV10-3 and TRBJ1-5; D is perhaps TRBD1 (5 bases). CDR1 and CDR2 (germline): ENHRY, SYGVKD. The CDR3 is 14 residues long. The V end lost 2 bases, the J end lost 7 bases, and 12 bases lay between the germline ends. CDR3: CAISERGLSQPQHF. The CDR3 DNA is TGTGCCATCAGTGAGCGGGGCCTGTCGCAGCCCCAGCATTTT.

This clonotype occurred many times. This sequence joins TRBV2 and TRBJ1-2; D possibly corresponds to TRBD1 (5 bases). The CDR3 totals 13 residues. Trimming pared 4 bases from V and 3 bases from J, leaving 9 bases between. Germline V gives CDR1 SNHLY, CDR2 FYNNEI. The CDR3 bases are TGTGCCAGCAGTGGGGGCGTCGACTATGGCTACACCTTC. This translates into CASSGGVDYGYTF.